The clone carrying this TCR beta chain occurred many times. TCRdb itself ran the RT-PCR reads through MiXCR, one entry per CDR3 protein. The sample has 450,000 to 550,000 distinct CDR3 sequences, around 25% seen once. Between the trimmed V and J ends, which lost 4 bases and 3 bases, there was a span of 16 bases. From germline, CDR1 is SGHTA and CDR2 FQGNSA. This CDR3 comprises 15 residues. The source of the sample is a study of response to subunit inactivated influenza vaccine. The sequencing here drew on CD4+ T cells sorted from PBMCs, taken roughly 5 days after vaccination. This chain uses TRBV7-2 with TRBJ2-7, with D tentatively TRBD1 or TRBD2 (5 bases each). The TCR sequence derives from a man aged 50-60 years who received an inactivated influenza vaccine. The CDR3 DNA follows: TGTGCCAGCAGCTCCTCGGGACGCGAGGGCTACGAGCAGTACTTC. It specifies CASSSSGREGYEQYF.